These 22 T cell receptor beta chains share one sample of origin, sequenced in a study of T cell responses to AZD1222 COVID-19 vaccine. Assay used: immunoSEQ multiplex PCR; TCRdb lists only in-frame clones, some missing. The data contain 70,000 to 95,000 clones, about 86% of them singletons. The sample here was peripheral blood, taken 28 days after the second AZD1222 dose. The receptor source for this set is an adult who received the AZD1222 COVID-19 vaccine.

The chain links TRBV4-3 to TRBJ2-7; D remains ambiguous. V lost 3 bases and J 2 bases, leaving 17 bases between the germline ends. The CDR3 is made up of 16 amino acids. The germline V gene encodes CDR1 LGHNA and CDR2 YSLEER. The CDR3 DNA sequence: TGCGCCAGCAGCCAGTCTGGGGTAAGAAGGGCCTACGAGCAGTACTTC. It is translated as CASSQSGVRRAYEQYF.

The chain joins TRBV7-9 to TRBJ2-1; tentatively, D is TRBD2 (7 bases). The CDR3 is 16 amino acids. V lost 7 bases and J lost 9, with 25 bases in between. In germline, CDR1 is SEHNR, CDR2 FQNEAQ (reference sequence). CDR3 nucleotides: TGTGCCAGCACCAAACCACAGGGAGGGGAAGATGGTGAGCAGTTCTTC. Translated, it gives CASTKPQGGEDGEQFF.

The chain has TRBV7-9 and TRBJ1-2, with 7 bases that match TRBD1. V lost 4 bases to trimming and J lost 2 bases; unmatched junction nucleotides: 7. There are 15 residues in the CDR3. Germline loops: CDR1 SEHNR, CDR2 FQNEAQ (reference sequence). In DNA, the CDR3 is TGTGCCAGCAGCTCCGCCGGGACAGCGAACTATGGCTACACCTTC. Translation gives CASSSAGTANYGYTF.

The chain uses TRBV19 and TRBJ1-2; possible D gene TRBD1, 5 bases. CDR1 is LNHDA and CDR2 is SQIVND in the germline V gene (reference sequence). The ends were cut back, 9 bases at V and 3 bases at J, with 17 bases in the middle. The CDR3 covers 14 residues. CDR3 sequence (DNA): TGTGCCAGCCTCCAGCTGGTGGGGGACTATGGCTACACCTTC. Protein product: CASLQLVGDYGYTF. Based on the CDR3 plus reference TRBV19 and TRBJ1-2, the full variable domain is DGGITQSPKYLFRKEGQNVTLSCEQNLNHDAMYWYRQDPGQGLRLIYYSQIVNDFQKGDIAEGYSVSREKKESFPLTVTSAQKNPTAFYLCASLQLVGDYGYTFGSGTRLTVV.

The rearrangement uses TRBV5-1 and TRBJ1-2, with no clear D. CDR1 is SGHRS, CDR2 YFSETQ, per germline. V was trimmed by 0 bases and J by 8 bases, leaving 11 bases between them. This CDR3 spans 13 amino acids. The CDR3 DNA reads as TGCGCCAGCAGCTTGGCCTCGGTGGAAGGCTACACCTTC. Encoded protein: CASSLASVEGYTF. Complete variable domain (other parts from reference TRBV5-1 and TRBJ1-2): KAGVTQTPRYLIKTRGQQVTLSCSPISGHRSVSWYQQTPGQGLQFLFEYFSETQRNKGNFPGRFSGRQFSNSRSEMNVSTLELGDSALYLCASSLASVEGYTFGSGTRLTVV.

DNA for the CDR3: TGTGCCAGCAGCCCTACTAGCGTTAGCACAGATACGCAGTATTTT. Translated: CASSPTSVSTDTQYF. V usage is TRBV7-8 and J usage is TRBJ2-3, with 7 bases aligning to TRBD2. CDR1 and CDR2 (germline): SGHVS, FQNEAQ. The V segment lost 5 bases and the J segment 0 bases; nucleotides outside the gene matches: 5. The length of the CDR3 is 15 residues. The full variable domain, completed using reference TRBV7-8 and TRBJ2-3, is GAGVSQSPRYKVAKRGQDVALRCDPISGHVSLFWYQQALGQGPEFLTYFQNEAQLDKSGLPSDRFFAERPEGSVSTLKIQRTQQEDSAVYLCASSPTSVSTDTQYFGPGTRLTVL.

This clone has more than one count but fewer than ten. This chain connects TRBV30 to TRBJ2-3; D may be TRBD2 (6 bases). Trimming took 0 bases from V and 3 from J, leaving 16 bases between them. CDR3 size: 16 residues. CDR1 is GTSNPN and CDR2 is SVGIG in the germline V gene (reference sequence). CDR3 nucleotides: TGTGCCTGGAGTGTACGGGCGGGGCTACTTACAGATACGCAGTATTTT. It codes for CAWSVRAGLLTDTQYF.

This clone came up once. J is TRBJ1-1 and V is TRBV4-1, with unresolved D. CDR1 MGHRA and CDR2 YSYEKL come from the germline V gene. This CDR3 region has 13 residues. V lost 0 bases and J 10 bases, leaving 12 bases between the germline ends. CDR3 residues: CASSQDPGIGAFF. The CDR3 bases are TGCGCCAGCAGCCAAGATCCGGGGATTGGAGCTTTCTTT.

This rearrangement joins TRBV30 to TRBJ1-1, with no clear D. CDR3 size: 14 residues. With 4 bases removed from V and 11 bases from J, the gap between germline ends came to 23 bases. Germline V lookup: CDR1 GTSNPN, CDR2 SVGIG (reference sequence). The CDR3 nucleotides read TGTGCCTGGATAAGGAAGGAGTCTGCTTTAGGGGCTTTCTTT. Encoded protein: CAWIRKESALGAFF.

The J gene is TRBJ2-3, the V gene TRBV7-2; D gene unclear. The CDR3 length is 15 residues. Germline CDR1 reads SGHTA; CDR2 reads FQGNSA. V was pared by 2 bases and J by 2 bases, with 11 bases between. The CDR3 sequence is CASSLWAGYTDTQYF. CDR3 in DNA: TGTGCCAGCAGCTTATGGGCTGGGTACACAGATACGCAGTATTTT.

This chain connects TRBV27 to TRBJ1-5; 7 positions match TRBD1. CDR3 length: 14 residues. Looked up from germline, CDR1 is MNHEY and CDR2 is SMNVEV (reference sequence). With V trimmed by 3 bases and J by 4 bases, 3 bases remained unmatched. CDR3 coding DNA: TGTGCCAGCAGTTTGTCGACAGGGAATCAGCCCCAGCATTTT. It yields the protein CASSLSTGNQPQHF.

This chain joins TRBV10-3 and TRBJ2-4; the D is unclear. V gave up 3 bases and J gave up 3 bases, with 12 bases separating them. The CDR3 length is 15 residues. Germline V gives CDR1 ENHRY, CDR2 SYGVKD. CDR3 region: CAISDSHGDKNIQYF. DNA of the CDR3: TGTGCCATCAGTGATTCACATGGGGACAAAAACATTCAGTACTTC.

In this sample, this clone turned up once. This chain joins TRBV6-5 and TRBJ1-1; TRBD1 is a possible D gene (5 bases). The CDR3 is 13 amino acids. CDR1 MNHEY and CDR2 SVGAGI come from the germline V gene. The V end lost 0 bases, the J end lost 6 bases, and 8 bases lay between the germline ends. The CDR3 region is CASSYSETAEAFF. In nucleotides, the CDR3 is TGTGCCAGCAGTTACTCCGAGACAGCTGAAGCTTTCTTT.

The rearrangement joins TRBV18 to TRBJ1-3; D call uncertain. Trimming shortened V by 4 bases and J by 0 bases, and 10 bases separated the two germline ends. This CDR3 has 15 amino acids. CDR1 is KGHSH, CDR2 LQKENI, per germline. The CDR3 spells CASSLQESSGNTIYF. The CDR3 DNA follows: TGTGCCAGCTCACTTCAGGAGAGCTCTGGAAACACCATATATTTT.

V gene TRBV5-1 combines with J gene TRBJ2-7; possible D gene TRBD2, 6 bases. The CDR3 runs to 14 residues. CDR1 SGHRS and CDR2 YFSETQ come from the germline V gene. The V end was cut by 6 bases, the J end by 2 bases, with 15 bases between. As DNA, the CDR3 is TGCGCCAGCAAATCGGACTACCAAACCTACGAGCAGTACTTC. This translates into CASKSDYQTYEQYF.

The chain carries TRBV1 and TRBJ1-1; the D call of TRBD1 is as the table states it, not checked on the DNA. TRBV1 is a documented pseudogene. CDR3 length: 14 amino acids. CDR3 in amino acids: CTSSQDPQGVEAFF. The CDR3 DNA is TGCACCAGCAGCCAAGATCCACAGGGGGTTGAAGCTTTCTTT.

The chain couples TRBV7-9 to TRBJ1-6, with D hard to call. Trimming shortened V by 5 bases and J by 3 bases, and 8 bases separated the two germline ends. CDR1 and CDR2 (germline): SEHNR, FQNEAQ (reference sequence). The CDR3 has 14 amino acids. The CDR3 DNA is TGTGCCAGCAGCCCCGCTTTCTATAATTCACCCCTCCACTTT. Translation: CASSPAFYNSPLHF.

The chain carries TRBV5-1 and TRBJ1-1, with 7 bases lining up with TRBD1. V shed 5 bases and J 1 base; nucleotides not matched to a gene: 5. The CDR3 has 14 amino acids. CDR1 is SGHRS and CDR2 is YFSETQ in the germline V gene. The CDR3 DNA reads TGCGCCAGCAGTACCTACAGGGGGAACACTGAAGCTTTCTTT. Protein product: CASSTYRGNTEAFF.

The chain uses TRBV19 and TRBJ1-1; D call uncertain. CDR3 length: 14 residues. V was cut by 11 bases and J by 5 bases, with 21 bases left in between. Germline loops: CDR1 LNHDA, CDR2 SQIVND (reference sequence). The CDR3 DNA reads as TGTGCCGCGAAGGACGCCGGCCAAGGTACTGAAGCTTTCTTT. Protein sequence: CAAKDAGQGTEAFF.

The chain employs TRBV21-1 and TRBJ1-5. TRBV21-1 is a pseudogene locus. The CDR3 spans 19 residues. CDR3 in DNA: TGTGCCAGCAGCAAACCCCGCGAGGCACCGCTTTATAGCAATCAGCCCCAGCATTTT. Protein product: CASSKPREAPLYSNQPQHF.

In this sample, this clone turned up once. V and J are TRBV28 and TRBJ2-5; 9 nucleotides line up with TRBD1. The J segment lost 4 bases and the V segment lost 1 base, leaving 7 bases of the junction unmatched. Germline CDR1 is MDHEN and CDR2 is SYDVKM. The CDR3 contains 16 residues. CDR3 coding DNA: TGTGCCAGCAGTTTATATCACAGGGGGCGTACAGAGACCCAGTACTTC. Translating it yields CASSLYHRGRTETQYF.

This sequence joins TRBV6-4 and TRBJ1-1; a possible D gene is TRBD1 (5 bases). CDR1 and CDR2 (germline): MRHNA, SNTAGT. The V gene lost 6 bases and the J gene lost 3 bases, with 14 bases spanning the gap. The CDR3 spans 14 residues. CDR3 residues: CASSLLPGDTEAFF. The CDR3 DNA reads TGTGCCAGCAGCCTTCTCCCGGGGGACACTGAAGCTTTCTTT.